The 30 T cell receptor beta chains below all came from one sample that was sequenced in a study of blood T cell repertoires in COVID-19. The table came from immunoSEQ multiplex PCR; TCRdb's copy has only in-frame clones and leaves some out. In the table there are around 60,000 clones, 70% to 90% of which are singletons. Sequencing was carried out using peripheral blood. These receptor sequences come from a man aged 40-55 years with acute or convalescent COVID-19.

J is TRBJ1-6 and V is TRBV11-3; 8 bases align to TRBD1. The CDR3 covers 16 residues. The germline V gene encodes CDR1 SGHNT and CDR2 YENEEA. V trimming: 4 bases; J trimming: 10 bases; junction bases outside the gene matches: 12. CDR3 region: CASSSSLGDRGSPLHF. In nucleotides, the CDR3 is TGTGCCAGCAGCTCCTCGCTCGGAGACAGGGGATCACCCCTCCACTTT.

The chain combines TRBV4-1 with TRBJ1-4, with a possible D match to TRBD1 (5 bases). The CDR3 has 17 amino acids. CDR1 is MGHRA and CDR2 is YSYEKL in the germline V gene. V was pared by 0 bases and J by 7 bases, with 18 bases between. In DNA form, the CDR3 reads TGCGCCAGCAGCCAAGATCTTTGGGGGGGAGTTAGTGAAAAACTGTTTTTT. This translates into CASSQDLWGGVSEKLFF.

This rearrangement joins TRBV20-1 to TRBJ1-6, with D maybe TRBD1 (5 bases). Per the germline V gene, CDR1 is DFQATT and CDR2 is SNEGSKA (reference sequence). This CDR3 has 13 amino acids. Trimming removed 4 bases at V and 9 bases at J, with 13 bases between. The CDR3 sequence is CSANEGLGSPLHF. DNA of the CDR3: TGCAGTGCTAATGAGGGGCTGGGTTCACCCCTCCACTTT.

This clone was seen a handful of times. V gene TRBV5-1 combines with J gene TRBJ2-7; 9 bases fit TRBD1. The CDR3 consists of 15 residues. V dropped 4 bases and J dropped 5; count of bases not matched to a gene: 10. Germline V lookup: CDR1 SGHRS, CDR2 YFSETQ. The chain's CDR3 is CASSRRTGENDEQYF. The DNA of the CDR3 is TGCGCCAGCAGCCGCCGGACAGGGGAAAACGACGAGCAGTACTTC.

The chain combines TRBV10-3 with TRBJ2-1; TRBD1 is a possible D gene (6 bases). V was shortened by 9 bases and J by 5 bases, with 17 bases between the two germline ends. The length of the CDR3 is 14 residues. Germline V gives CDR1 ENHRY, CDR2 SYGVKD. In DNA, the CDR3 is TGTGCCATAGAACAGGGAATTAACGACAATGAGCAGTTCTTC. It codes for CAIEQGINDNEQFF.

The chain employs TRBV7-8 and TRBJ2-7; 13 nucleotides match TRBD2. The CDR3 totals 15 residues. The germline V gene has CDR1 SGHVS and CDR2 FQNEAQ. Unmatched junction bases numbered 4, after V lost 4 bases and J lost 4 bases. As DNA, the CDR3 is TGTGCCAGCAGCTACAGGACTAGCGGGGGTTACGAGCAGTACTTC. This encodes CASSYRTSGGYEQYF.

CDR3 loop: CASSSSGHEQYF. The CDR3 nucleotides are TGTGCCAGCAGTTCCTCGGGCCACGAGCAGTACTTC. This sequence joins TRBV6-6 and TRBJ2-7; D is ambiguous. V gave up 4 bases and J gave up 5 bases, with 9 bases separating them. The V gene's germline CDR1 is MNHNY and CDR2 SVGAGI (reference sequence). The CDR3 has 12 amino acids.

The chain couples TRBV11-2 to TRBJ2-6, with D maybe TRBD1 (5 bases). V lost 0 bases, J lost 1 base, and 16 bases lay in between. The CDR3 loop spans 19 amino acids. Germline CDR1 SGHAT, CDR2 FQNNGV. The CDR3 is CASSLDAFSGRSGANVLTF. The CDR3 region has the DNA TGTGCCAGCAGCTTAGATGCCTTCTCAGGGCGATCTGGGGCCAACGTCCTGACTTTC.

The rearrangement uses TRBV25-1 and TRBJ1-2; D remains ambiguous. V shed 8 bases and J shed 4 bases, with 11 bases lying between them. CDR1 and CDR2 from the germline V gene are MGHDK and SYGVNS. The CDR3 runs to 12 residues. The CDR3: CASADNFYGYTF. The CDR3, as DNA: TGTGCCAGCGCAGACAACTTCTATGGCTACACCTTC.

The chain joins TRBV11-3 to TRBJ1-2, with D possibly TRBD1 on 5 matching bases. Trimming took off 2 bases at V and 6 bases at J, with 13 bases between the two ends. This CDR3 is 14 amino acids long. In germline, CDR1 is SGHNT, CDR2 YENEEA. The CDR3 DNA reads as TGTGCCAGCAGCTTACAGGGTCGCGGGGATGGCTACACCTTC. This codes for CASSLQGRGDGYTF.

This chain links TRBV2 with TRBJ1-2, with D unresolved. Germline values: CDR1 SNHLY, CDR2 FYNNEI. The CDR3 has 14 amino acids. Trimming stripped 1 base from V and 2 bases from J, with 8 bases between. CDR3 sequence (DNA): TGTGCCAGCAGTGAAGATGGGCAGAACTATGGCTACACCTTC. The encoded protein is CASSEDGQNYGYTF.

V usage is TRBV25-1 and J usage is TRBJ1-3; no clear D gene. Germline V CDR1 and CDR2: MGHDK, SYGVNS. Trimming removed 3 bases at V and 0 bases at J, with 12 bases between. There are 16 residues in the CDR3. CDR3 sequence (DNA): TGTGCCAGCAGTGAGGAGGGCTTCAGCTCTGGAAACACCATATATTTT. It encodes CASSEEGFSSGNTIYF.

This rearrangement joins TRBV2 to TRBJ2-7; the D gene is possibly TRBD2 (5 bases). The CDR3 length is 13 residues. The V and J ends lost 3 bases and 6 bases respectively, with 12 bases between them. The germline V gene encodes CDR1 SNHLY and CDR2 FYNNEI. The CDR3 protein is CASSDEYRGEQYF. The DNA of the CDR3 is TGTGCCAGCAGTGATGAGTACCGGGGCGAGCAGTACTTC.

This clone was seen more than once but under ten times. V is TRBV6-5 and J is TRBJ1-2; 7 bases align to TRBD1. This CDR3 spans 14 amino acids. Germline CDR1 MNHEY, CDR2 SVGAGI. After removal of 4 bases from V and 1 base from J, the junction contained 3 bases not matched to a gene. CDR3 region: CASSSGTVNYGYTF. As DNA, the CDR3 is TGTGCCAGCAGTTCTGGGACAGTTAACTATGGCTACACCTTC.

The chain couples TRBV5-6 to TRBJ2-5; 7 bases match TRBD2. V lost 4 bases to trimming and J lost 5 bases; unmatched junction nucleotides: 8. Per germline, CDR1 SGHDT and CDR2 YYEEEE. The CDR3 totals 14 residues. CDR3 region: CASSLIGEGETQYF. The DNA of the CDR3 is TGTGCCAGCAGCCTAATAGGGGAGGGGGAGACCCAGTACTTC.

The rearrangement links TRBV5-5 to TRBJ1-6; 10 nucleotides match TRBD1. The germline gives CDR1 SGHKS, CDR2 YYEKEE (reference sequence). Trimming took 0 bases from V and 9 from J; bases not matched to a gene: 3. This CDR3 comprises 15 residues. The CDR3: CASSLGGQGTSPLHF. The CDR3 bases are TGTGCCAGCAGCTTGGGGGGACAGGGGACTTCACCCCTCCACTTT.

This clone appeared a single time. V is TRBV11-2 and J is TRBJ2-3; TRBD1 might be the D (8 bases). The CDR3 length is 15 residues. The ends were cut back, 5 bases at V and 4 bases at J, with 16 bases in the middle. Germline V gene data show CDR1 as SGHAT and CDR2 as FQNNGV. The CDR3 sequence is CASSRGAGGADTQYF. In DNA, the CDR3 is TGTGCCAGCAGCCGGGGGGCAGGGGGCGCAGATACGCAGTATTTT.

V is TRBV11-3 and J is TRBJ2-1, with D perhaps matching TRBD1 (6 bases). This CDR3 region has 13 residues. Looked up from germline, CDR1 is SGHNT and CDR2 is YENEEA. The CDR3 DNA reads TGTGCGACGAGACTAACAGGGTACAATGAGCAGTTCTTC. Protein product: CATRLTGYNEQFF.

This clone came up once. The chain carries TRBV7-8 and TRBJ2-7; possible D gene TRBD2, 6 bases. Deletions cut 5 bases from V and 4 bases from J, with 15 bases between. Germline loops: CDR1 SGHVS, CDR2 FQNEAQ. The CDR3 length is 14 residues. CDR3 sequence (DNA): TGTGCCAGCAGCACCTCTGGGGGGATGTACGAGCAGTACTTC. It translates to CASSTSGGMYEQYF.

The V call is TRBV10-2, the J call TRBJ2-7; TRBD2 agrees at 8 bases. The germline gives CDR1 WSHSY, CDR2 SAAADI. The CDR3 consists of 13 residues. The V and J ends lost 11 bases and 3 bases, in that order; junction bases with no gene match: 9. This chain's CDR3 is CAFKRGGDYEQYF. CDR3 coding DNA: TGCGCCTTCAAACGGGGGGGAGACTACGAGCAGTACTTC.

The chain carries TRBV20-1 and TRBJ2-5; D ambiguous. The CDR3 loop spans 10 amino acids. Germline V CDR1 and CDR2: DFQATT, SNEGSKA (reference sequence). Trimming pared 2 bases from V and 4 bases from J, leaving 2 bases between. CDR3 protein: CSARRETQYF. As DNA, the CDR3 is TGCAGTGCTAGACGAGAGACCCAGTACTTC.

The chain employs TRBV7-3 and TRBJ2-3, with 8 bases matching TRBD1. CDR3 length equals 17 residues. The ends lost 5 bases at V and 3 bases at J; junction bases unmatched: 13. The V gene's germline CDR1 is SGHTA and CDR2 FQGTGA. The CDR3 sequence is CASSPGQGGRSTDTQYF. CDR3 bases: TGTGCCAGCAGCCCCGGACAGGGTGGGAGATCGACAGATACGCAGTATTTT.

This rearrangement joins TRBV18 to TRBJ2-3, with 8 positions matching TRBD1. The trim removed 4 bases at V and 2 bases at J, leaving 8 bases unmatched. CDR3 length: 16 amino acids. Germline assignment: CDR1 KGHSH and CDR2 LQKENI. DNA of the CDR3: TGTGCCAGCTCACTTCAGGGGGCTTTTAACACAGATACGCAGTATTTT. Translating it yields CASSLQGAFNTDTQYF. The whole variable domain, remainder taken from reference TRBV18 and TRBJ2-3, is NAGVMQNPRHLVRRRGQEARLRCSPMKGHSHVYWYRQLPEEGLKFMVYLQKENIIDESGMPKERFSAEFPKEGPSILRIQQVVRGDSAAYFCASSLQGAFNTDTQYFGPGTRLTVL.

V and J are TRBV28 and TRBJ2-3; 7 bases agree with TRBD1. The CDR3 has 15 residues. The V segment lost 3 bases and the J segment 2 bases; nucleotides outside the gene matches: 5. Germline V gene data show CDR1 as MDHEN and CDR2 as SYDVKM. The CDR3 reads CASSFLQGDTDTQYF. The CDR3 DNA is TGTGCCAGCAGTTTCCTCCAGGGGGACACAGATACGCAGTATTTT.

V gene TRBV6-5 combines with J gene TRBJ1-5; TRBD1 agrees at 8 bases. The J segment lost 7 bases and the V segment lost 5 bases, leaving 7 bases of the junction unmatched. This CDR3 comprises 14 residues. Germline CDR1 MNHEY, CDR2 SVGAGI. In DNA, the CDR3 is TGTGCCAGCAGTCCCCAGGGGGCGAGACAGCCCCAGCATTTT. Translating gives CASSPQGARQPQHF.

V usage is TRBV19 and J usage is TRBJ1-5, with D unresolved. Germline V gene sequence: CDR1 LNHDA, CDR2 SQIVND (reference sequence). V lost 5 bases and J 2 bases, leaving 10 bases between the germline ends. The CDR3 totals 14 residues. The CDR3, as DNA: TGTGCCAGTAGTTACCGACGGGGCAATCAGCCCCAGCATTTT. This translates into CASSYRRGNQPQHF.

The V call is TRBV27, the J call TRBJ2-1, with 7 nucleotides matching TRBD1. Germline assignment: CDR1 MNHEY and CDR2 SMNVEV (reference sequence). Germline trimming cut 5 bases from V and 8 bases from J; bases unmatched to any gene: 15. This CDR3 spans 16 amino acids. The CDR3 loop reads CASSPRDSLLWDEQFF. CDR3 nucleotides: TGTGCCAGCAGTCCACGGGACAGCCTCCTCTGGGATGAGCAGTTCTTC.

This clone was detected only once. The genes are TRBV7-2 and TRBJ2-7; 8 nucleotides align to TRBD2. V lost 3 bases and J lost 5; bases outside the gene matches: 9. The CDR3 totals 15 residues. The germline CDR1 and CDR2 sequences are SGHTA and FQGNSA. For the CDR3, the DNA is TGTGCCAGCAGCTTCGGACTAGCCGTCTTCGACGAGCAGTACTTC. This gives the protein CASSFGLAVFDEQYF. The variable domain in full, with the rest retrieved from reference TRBV7-2 and TRBJ2-7, is GAGVSQSPSNKVTEKGKDVELRCDPISGHTALYWYRQSLGQGLEFLIYFQGNSAPDKSGLPSDRFSAERTGGSVSTLTIQRTQQEDSAVYLCASSFGLAVFDEQYFGPGTRLTVT.

The chain combines TRBV19 with TRBJ2-3; 7 bases are shared with TRBD1. Trimming removed 10 bases from V and 8 bases from J; junction bases left unmatched: 12. Germline values: CDR1 LNHDA, CDR2 SQIVND (reference sequence). The CDR3 consists of 13 residues. CDR3 in DNA: TGTGCCACCAAGCTTACAGGGGAAGGTACGCAGTATTTT. Translation: CATKLTGEGTQYF. Looking up the rest from reference TRBV19 and TRBJ2-3 gives the full variable domain: DGGITQSPKYLFRKEGQNVTLSCEQNLNHDAMYWYRQDPGQGLRLIYYSQIVNDFQKGDIAEGYSVSREKKESFPLTVTSAQKNPTAFYLCATKLTGEGTQYFGPGTRLTVL.

The V and J genes are TRBV10-3 and TRBJ1-5, with D perhaps TRBD1 (5 bases). The V and J ends lost 5 bases and 3 bases respectively, with 11 bases between them. Germline assignment: CDR1 ENHRY and CDR2 SYGVKD. The CDR3 is made up of 14 amino acids. CDR3 nucleotide sequence: TGTGCCATCAGTACCGGGGGGGACAATCAGCCCCAGCATTTT. It yields the protein CAISTGGDNQPQHF.